This TCR beta chain was captured by sequencing in a study of T cell changes during pregnancy in multiple sclerosis. Here immunoSEQ multiplex PCR was the method, and the copy in TCRdb shows in-frame clones only, minus some. This table holds around 36,000 clones, around 90% found once. The sample here was CD4+ T cells from peripheral blood mononuclear cells, taken in the third trimester of pregnancy. The TCR comes from a female donor with multiple sclerosis, enrolled in a pregnancy study.

CDR3: CASSSKTGGTSGAKNIQYF. The DNA for the CDR3 is TGTGCCAGCAGTTCAAAGACAGGGGGCACGTCGGGGGCCAAAAACATTCAGTACTTC. This rearrangement joins TRBV27 to TRBJ2-4; 10 bases line up with TRBD1. The germline CDR1 and CDR2 sequences are MNHEY and SMNVEV (reference sequence). V dropped 4 bases and J dropped 1; count of bases not matched to a gene: 13. The length of the CDR3 is 19 residues.